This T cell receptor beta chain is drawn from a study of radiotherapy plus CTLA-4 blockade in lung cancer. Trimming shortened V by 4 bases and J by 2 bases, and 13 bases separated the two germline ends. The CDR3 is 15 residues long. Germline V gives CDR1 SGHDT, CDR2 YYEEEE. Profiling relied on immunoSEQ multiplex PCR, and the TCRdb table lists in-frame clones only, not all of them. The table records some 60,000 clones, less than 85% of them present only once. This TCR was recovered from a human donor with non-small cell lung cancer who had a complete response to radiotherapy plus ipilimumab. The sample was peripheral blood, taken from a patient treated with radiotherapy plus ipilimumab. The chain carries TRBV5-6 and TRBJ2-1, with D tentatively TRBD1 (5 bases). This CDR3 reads CASSPTVSAYNEQFF. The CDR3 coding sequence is TGTGCCAGCAGCCCGACAGTATCCGCCTACAATGAGCAGTTCTTC.